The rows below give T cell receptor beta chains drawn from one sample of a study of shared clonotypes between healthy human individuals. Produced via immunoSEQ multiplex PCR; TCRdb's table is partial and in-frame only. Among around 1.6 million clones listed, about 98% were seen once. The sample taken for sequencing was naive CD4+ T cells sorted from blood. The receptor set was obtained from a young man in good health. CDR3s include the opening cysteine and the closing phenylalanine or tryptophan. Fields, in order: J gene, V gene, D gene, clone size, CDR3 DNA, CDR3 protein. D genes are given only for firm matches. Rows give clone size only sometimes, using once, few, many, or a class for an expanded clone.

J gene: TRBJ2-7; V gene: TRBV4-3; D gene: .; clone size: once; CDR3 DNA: TGCGCCAGCAGCCAAGACATAAGGGGGGGCGAGCAGTACTTC; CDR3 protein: CASSQDIRGGEQYF
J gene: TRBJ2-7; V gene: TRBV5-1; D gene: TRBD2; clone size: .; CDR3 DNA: TGCGCCAGCAGCCCTCTAGCGGGAAAGGACGAGCAGTACTTC; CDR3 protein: CASSPLAGKDEQYF
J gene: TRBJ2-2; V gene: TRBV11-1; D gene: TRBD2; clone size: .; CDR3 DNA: TGTGCCAGCAGCTTAGCCAGCGGGAGGGAAAACACCGGGGAGCTGTTTTTT; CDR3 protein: CASSLASGRENTGELFF
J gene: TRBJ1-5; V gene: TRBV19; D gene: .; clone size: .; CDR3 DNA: TGTGCCAGTAGTCAGATCGGCAGCAATCAGCCCCAGCATTTT; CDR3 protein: CASSQIGSNQPQHF
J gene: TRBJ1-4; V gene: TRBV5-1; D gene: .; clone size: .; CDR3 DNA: TGCGCCAGCAGCTCCCGGGAGTTCGCGGGTAATGAAAAACTGTTTTTT; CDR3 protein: CASSSREFAGNEKLFF
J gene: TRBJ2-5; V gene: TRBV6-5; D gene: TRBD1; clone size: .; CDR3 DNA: TGTGCCAGCTCGAACCCAGGGGGCACAGAGACCCAGTACTTC; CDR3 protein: CASSNPGGTETQYF
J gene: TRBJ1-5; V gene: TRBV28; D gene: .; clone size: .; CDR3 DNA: TGTGCCAGCAGTCCGACAGGATTGGGCAATCAGCCCCAGCATTTT; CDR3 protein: CASSPTGLGNQPQHF
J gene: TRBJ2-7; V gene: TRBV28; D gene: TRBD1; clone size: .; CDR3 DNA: TGTGCCAGCAGTTTAATAGGGACAGGGATCCTCGAGCAGTACTTC; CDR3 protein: CASSLIGTGILEQYF
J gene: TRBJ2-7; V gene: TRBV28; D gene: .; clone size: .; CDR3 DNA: TGTGCCAGCAGTTTATTCACTCGCGAGCAGTACTTC; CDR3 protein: CASSLFTREQYF
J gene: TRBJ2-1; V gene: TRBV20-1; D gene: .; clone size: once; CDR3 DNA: TGCAGTGCTGGAAGGGTCAATGAGCAGTTCTTC; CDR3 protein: CSAGRVNEQFF
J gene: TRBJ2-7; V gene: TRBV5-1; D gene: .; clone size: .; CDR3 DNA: TGCGCCAGCAGCCCAACCCCCCAGGGGACCTCCTACGAGCAGTACTTC; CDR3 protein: CASSPTPQGTSYEQYF
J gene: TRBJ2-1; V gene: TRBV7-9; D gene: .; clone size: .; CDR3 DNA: TGTGCCACTAGATCTGAGCAGTTCTTC; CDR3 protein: CATRSEQFF
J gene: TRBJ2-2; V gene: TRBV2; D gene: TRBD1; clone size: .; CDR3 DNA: TGTGCCAGCAGCGAAGACCCGGACAGGACCGGGGAGCTGTTTTTT; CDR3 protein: CASSEDPDRTGELFF
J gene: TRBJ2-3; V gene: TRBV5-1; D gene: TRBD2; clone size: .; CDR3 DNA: TGCGCCAGCAGCTTAATAGCGGGAGTTTTCTCAGATACGCAGTATTTT; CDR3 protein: CASSLIAGVFSDTQYF
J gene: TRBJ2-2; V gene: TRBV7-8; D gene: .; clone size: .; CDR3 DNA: TGTGCCAGCAGCTCTTCCACCGGGGAGCTGTTTTTT; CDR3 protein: CASSSSTGELFF
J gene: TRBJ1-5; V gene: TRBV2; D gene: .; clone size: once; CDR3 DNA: TGTGCCACCCAATTGGACGGGTTCAATCAGCCCCAGCATTTT; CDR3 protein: CATQLDGFNQPQHF
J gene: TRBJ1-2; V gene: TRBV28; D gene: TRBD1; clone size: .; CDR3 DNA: TGTGCCAGCAGTCGAGACAGGGGTTTACGGGGCTACACCTTC; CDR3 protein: CASSRDRGLRGYTF
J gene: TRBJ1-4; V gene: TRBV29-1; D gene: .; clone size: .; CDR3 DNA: TGCAGCGTCTTGACAACAACTAATGAAAAACTGTTTTTT; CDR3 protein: CSVLTTTNEKLFF
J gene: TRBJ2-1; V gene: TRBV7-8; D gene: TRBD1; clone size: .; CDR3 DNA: TGTGCCAGCAGCTTAGCCCGGGACAGGGCTTACAATGAGCAGTTCTTC; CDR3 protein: CASSLARDRAYNEQFF
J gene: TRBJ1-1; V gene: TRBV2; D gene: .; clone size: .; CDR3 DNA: TGTGCCAGGTCAGACCGAGTGAACACTGAAGCTTTCTTT; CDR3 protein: CARSDRVNTEAFF
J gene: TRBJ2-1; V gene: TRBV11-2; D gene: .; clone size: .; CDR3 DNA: TGTGCCAGCAGCCCCCGTGGAGGGTCCTACAATGAGCAGTTCTTC; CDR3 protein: CASSPRGGSYNEQFF
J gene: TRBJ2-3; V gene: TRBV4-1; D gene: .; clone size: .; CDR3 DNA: TGCGCCAGCAGCCAAGTGTTGGATACGCAGTATTTT; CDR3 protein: CASSQVLDTQYF
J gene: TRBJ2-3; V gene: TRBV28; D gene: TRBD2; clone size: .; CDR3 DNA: TGTGCCAGCAGTTCCGTACCTCCCGGGACTAGCGGGTCTGGGGCGCAGTATTTT; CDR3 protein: CASSSVPPGTSGSGAQYF
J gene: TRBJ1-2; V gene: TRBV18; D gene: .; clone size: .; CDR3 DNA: TGTGCCAGCTCACCGAGAGGGATGACGGAGGGCTACACCTTC; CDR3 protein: CASSPRGMTEGYTF
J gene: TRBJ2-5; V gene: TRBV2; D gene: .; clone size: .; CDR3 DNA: TGTGCCAGCACCCTCGGACTGGCCCCAGGGGAGACCCAGTACTTC; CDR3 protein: CASTLGLAPGETQYF
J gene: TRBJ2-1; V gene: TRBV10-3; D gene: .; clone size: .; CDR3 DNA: TGTGCCATCAGTGTCCGGGAGAATCAGTACAATGAGCAGTTCTTC; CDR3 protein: CAISVRENQYNEQFF
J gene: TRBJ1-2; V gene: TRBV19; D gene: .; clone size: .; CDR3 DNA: TGTGCCAGTACCCCCCCCGGACTAGATGGCTACACCTTC; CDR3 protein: CASTPPGLDGYTF
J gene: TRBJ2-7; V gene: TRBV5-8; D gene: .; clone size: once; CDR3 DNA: TGTGCCAGCAGCTCGTCGGGAGCAGGGACCAGCTCCTACGAGCAGTACTTC; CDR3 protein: CASSSSGAGTSSYEQYF
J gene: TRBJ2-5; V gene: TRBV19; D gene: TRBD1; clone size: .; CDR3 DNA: TGTGCCAGTAGTTTCTCGGACAGGGGAGGGACCCAGTACTTC; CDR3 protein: CASSFSDRGGTQYF
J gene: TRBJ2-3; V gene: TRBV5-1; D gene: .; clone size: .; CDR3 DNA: TGCGCCAGCAGCTTGATGCAGGGAACAGATACGCAGTATTTT; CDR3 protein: CASSLMQGTDTQYF
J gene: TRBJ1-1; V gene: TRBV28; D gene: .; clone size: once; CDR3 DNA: TGTGCCAGCAGTTTATTGGGTCAGAGAACTGAAGCTTTCTTT; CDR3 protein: CASSLLGQRTEAFF
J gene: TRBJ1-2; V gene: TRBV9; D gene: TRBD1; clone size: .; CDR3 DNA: TGTGCCAGCAGCCTACAGGGGGCGAATGGCTACACCTTC; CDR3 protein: CASSLQGANGYTF
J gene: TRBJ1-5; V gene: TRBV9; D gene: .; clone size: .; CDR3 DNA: TGTGCCAGCAGCGTAGGCCCCGGACGGAATAATCAGCCCCAGCATTTT; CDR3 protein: CASSVGPGRNNQPQHF
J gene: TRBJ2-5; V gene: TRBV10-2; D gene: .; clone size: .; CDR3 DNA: TGCGCCAGCAGTGAGCCCAGGACCCCCCGGCTAGAGACCCAGTACTTC; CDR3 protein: CASSEPRTPRLETQYF
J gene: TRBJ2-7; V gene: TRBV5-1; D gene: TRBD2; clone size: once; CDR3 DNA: TGCGCCAGCAGCACGGCTCACGGACTAGCGGGAGATGAGCAGTACTTC; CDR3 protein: CASSTAHGLAGDEQYF
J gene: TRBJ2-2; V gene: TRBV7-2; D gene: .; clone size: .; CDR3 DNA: TGTGCCAGCAGCTTATATCTGAACGGGGAGCTGTTTTTT; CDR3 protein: CASSLYLNGELFF
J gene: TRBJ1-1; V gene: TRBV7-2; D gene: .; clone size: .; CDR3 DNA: TGTGCCAGCGGGGGGCGTCGGAACACTGAAGCTTTCTTT; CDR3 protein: CASGGRRNTEAFF
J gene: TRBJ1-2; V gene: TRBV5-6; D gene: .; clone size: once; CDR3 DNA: TGTGCCAGCAGCTTGGGGCCAGCCGATGGCTACACCTTC; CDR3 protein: CASSLGPADGYTF
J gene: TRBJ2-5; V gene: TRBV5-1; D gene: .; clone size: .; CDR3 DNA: TGCGCCAGCAGCCCCCAACGGGCCCAAGAGACCCAGTACTTC; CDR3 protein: CASSPQRAQETQYF
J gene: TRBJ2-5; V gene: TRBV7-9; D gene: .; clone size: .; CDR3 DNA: TGTGCCAGCAGCGGAGGACAGTATCAAGAGACCCAGTACTTC; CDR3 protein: CASSGGQYQETQYF
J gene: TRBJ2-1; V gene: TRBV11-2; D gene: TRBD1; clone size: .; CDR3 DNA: TGTGCCAGCAGCGGATTAGACAGGGGGGACTACAATGAGCAGTTCTTC; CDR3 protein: CASSGLDRGDYNEQFF
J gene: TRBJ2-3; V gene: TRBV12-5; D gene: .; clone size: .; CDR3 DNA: TGTGCTAGTGGTTTGGCGGGAGCTTCCGATACGCAGTATTTT; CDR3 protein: CASGLAGASDTQYF
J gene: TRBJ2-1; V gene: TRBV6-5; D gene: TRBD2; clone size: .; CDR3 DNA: TGTGCCAGCAGTGGGCGGGAGCATCGCCTGAATGAGCAGTTCTTC; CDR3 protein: CASSGREHRLNEQFF
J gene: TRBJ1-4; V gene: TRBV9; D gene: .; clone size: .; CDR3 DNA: TGTGCCAGCAGCGTAGGGGGAACAGGTCCTAATGAAAAACTGTTTTTT; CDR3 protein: CASSVGGTGPNEKLFF
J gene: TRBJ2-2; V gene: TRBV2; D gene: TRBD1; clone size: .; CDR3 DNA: TGTGCCAGCAGGAGACAGGGGACCAACACCGGGGAGCTGTTTTTT; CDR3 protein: CASRRQGTNTGELFF
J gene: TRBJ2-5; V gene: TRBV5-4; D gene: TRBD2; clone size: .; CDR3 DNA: TGTGCCAGCAGCTTGGCGCTAGCGGGTGGAGAGACCCAGTACTTC; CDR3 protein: CASSLALAGGETQYF
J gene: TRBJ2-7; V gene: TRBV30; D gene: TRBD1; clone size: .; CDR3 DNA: TGTGCCTGGAGGGACAGGGGTTACGAGCAGTACTTC; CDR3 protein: CAWRDRGYEQYF
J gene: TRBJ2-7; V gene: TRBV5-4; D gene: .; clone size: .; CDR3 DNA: TGTGCCAGCAGCTTGAAGGACGAGCAGTACTTC; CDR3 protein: CASSLKDEQYF